The 28 T cell receptor beta chains below all came from one sample that was sequenced in a study of T cells in Graves' hyperthyroidism and ophthalmopathy. Using RNA transcripts as the source, TCR beta CDR3 regions were amplified. The HTBI primer set served for first-round RT-PCR of the TCR CDR3. Each CDR3 protein gets one entry after TCRdb re-called the multiplex PCR reads with MiXCR. Of around 300,000 distinct CDR3 sequences listed, less than 30% were seen once; the top ten hold about 30%. The sample comprised blood. These receptors originate from a man aged 40-49 years with Graves' hyperthyroidism that later progressed to Graves' ophthalmopathy.

This clonotype was recorded many times. The V and J genes are TRBV3-1 and TRBJ1-5; no clear D. Germline assignment: CDR1 LGHDT and CDR2 YNNKEL (reference sequence). Trimming pared 1 base from V and 4 bases from J, leaving 5 bases between. The CDR3 is 13 amino acids. The CDR3 DNA reads TGTGCCAGCAGCCAAGCCGAGAATCAGCCCCAGCATTTT. Translating it yields CASSQAENQPQHF. The full variable domain, rest sourced from reference TRBV3-1 and TRBJ1-5, is DTAVSQTPKYLVTQMGNDKSIKCEQNLGHDTMYWYKQDSKKFLKIMFSYNNKELIINETVPNRFSPKSPDKAHLNLHINSLELGDSAVYFCASSQAENQPQHFGDGTRLSIL.

This clonotype was seen many times. The rearrangement links TRBV2 to TRBJ2-7; 9 nucleotides agree with TRBD1. Germline CDR1 is SNHLY and CDR2 is FYNNEI. The CDR3 is 14 amino acids. Trimming cost V 4 bases and J 2 bases; bases outside gene matches: 3. The CDR3 is CASSVGQGPYEQYF. In DNA, the CDR3 is TGTGCCAGCAGTGTGGGACAGGGACCCTACGAGCAGTACTTC.

This clonotype was recorded many times. The CDR3 carries no conserved terminal phenylalanine or tryptophan, so it likely arises from a read error. The chain recombines TRBV6-5 with TRBJ1-1; possible D gene TRBD1, 6 bases. Trimming shortened V by 7 bases and J by 1 base, and 13 bases separated the two germline ends. The germline CDR1 and CDR2 sequences are MNHEY and SVGAGI. This CDR3 region has 14 residues. The chain's CDR3 is CASILGGWNTEAFL. Here the CDR3 DNA reads TGTGCCAGCATATTGGGGGGCTGGAACACTGAAGCTTTCCTT.

The chain combines TRBV7-2 with TRBJ2-7; D is perhaps TRBD1 (5 bases). CDR1 is SGHTA, CDR2 FQGNSA, per germline. With 1 base removed from V and 3 bases from J, the gap between germline ends came to 7 bases. CDR3 length equals 13 residues. The CDR3 bases are TGTGCCAGCAGCTTAGAAGGGGTCTACGAGCAGTACTTC. Protein sequence: CASSLEGVYEQYF.

This clonotype was detected ten times or more. The V call is TRBV15, the J call TRBJ2-7, with 8 bases fitting TRBD2. V was clipped by 1 base and J by 3 bases; unmatched bases: 2. The CDR3 is 14 residues long. Per germline, CDR1 LNHNV and CDR2 YYDKDF (reference sequence). This CDR3 reads CATSRAGGSYEQYF. The CDR3 bases are TGTGCCACCAGCAGAGCGGGAGGGAGCTACGAGCAGTACTTC.

This clonotype has a count of ten or more. The CDR3 here is CASSLRGRGRYGYTF. DNA of the CDR3: TGTGCCAGCAGTCTACGAGGGAGGGGGAGATATGGCTACACCTTC. The chain links TRBV28 to TRBJ1-2; perhaps TRBD1 as D (6 bases). Trimming shortened V by 5 bases and J by 5 bases, and 18 bases separated the two germline ends. The CDR3 spans 15 residues. CDR1 is MDHEN, CDR2 SYDVKM, per germline.

In its sample, this clonotype was seen once. The V gene is TRBV29-1, the J gene TRBJ1-2; D gene ambiguous. Trimming stripped 2 bases from V and 2 bases from J, with 3 bases between. The CDR3 is made up of 11 amino acids. Per the germline V gene, CDR1 is SQVTM and CDR2 is ANQGSEA. CDR3: CSVEQNYGYTF. The CDR3 DNA sequence: TGCAGCGTTGAACAAAACTATGGCTACACCTTC.

This clonotype was seen many times. The V call is TRBV18, the J call TRBJ1-2, with no clear D. The CDR3 runs to 14 residues. Trimming cost V 3 bases and J 4 bases, with 12 bases left between them. Germline-derived CDR1 and CDR2 are KGHSH and LQKENI. The CDR3 protein is CASSPEGQAYGYTF. The CDR3 DNA follows: TGTGCCAGCTCACCGGAAGGCCAGGCCTATGGCTACACCTTC.

This clonotype was recorded many times. The chain couples TRBV12-3 or TRBV12-4 to TRBJ2-2, with 12 bases matching TRBD2. The length of the CDR3 is 17 residues. After removal of 5 bases from V and 5 bases from J, the junction contained 9 bases not matched to a gene. In DNA form, the CDR3 reads TGTGCCAGCAGTAGGACTAGCGGGACCTGGGGGACCGGGGAGCTGTTTTTT. Protein: CASSRTSGTWGTGELFF.

This clonotype was found many times. The J gene is TRBJ1-1, the V gene TRBV20-1, with D perhaps TRBD1 (5 bases). The CDR3 has 14 amino acids. Germline-derived CDR1 and CDR2 are DFQATT and SNEGSKA (reference sequence). The ends were cut back, 6 bases at V and 6 bases at J, with 20 bases in the middle. The CDR3 reads CSARQNRGVAEAFF. The CDR3 DNA follows: TGCAGTGCCCGACAGAACCGAGGGGTCGCTGAAGCTTTCTTT.

This clonotype was counted a single time. J is TRBJ1-5 and V is TRBV11-2; the D is unclear. CDR3 size: 16 residues. Germline V gene data show CDR1 as SGHAT and CDR2 as FQNNGV. The ends were cut back, 4 bases at V and 3 bases at J, with 16 bases in the middle. In DNA, the CDR3 is TGTGCCAGCAGCTACGGGTCGGGGAGGAACAATCAGCCCCAGCATTTT. Translating it yields CASSYGSGRNNQPQHF.

Regarding this clonotype: Given a much more abundant clone one base away, this may be a read error. The chain links TRBV30 to TRBJ1-2, with a tentative D call TRBD1 (6 bases). Germline V gene sequence: CDR1 GTSNPN, CDR2 SVGIG (reference sequence). The CDR3 loop spans 14 amino acids. CDR3 in amino acids: CDWSRTEINYGYTF. The CDR3 nucleotides read TGTGACTGGAGTAGGACAGAAATTAACTATGGCTACACCTTC.

This clonotype was observed at least ten times. J is TRBJ1-2 and V is TRBV12-3 or TRBV12-4, with D uncertain. Trimming took 3 bases from V and 5 from J, leaving 10 bases between them. The CDR3 runs 13 residues. The CDR3 here is CASSFRVWYGYTF. CDR3 nucleotide sequence: TGTGCCAGCAGTTTTCGGGTGTGGTATGGCTACACCTTC.

The rearrangement links TRBV6-2 or TRBV6-3 to TRBJ2-4; possible D gene TRBD2, 5 bases. Germline values: CDR1 MNHEY, CDR2 SVGEGT. The CDR3 spans 17 residues. The V end lost 6 bases, the J end lost 1 base, and 19 bases lay between the germline ends. The CDR3 loop reads CASSYPTDRRAKNIQYF. In DNA form, the CDR3 reads TGTGCCAGCAGCTACCCCACCGACCGGAGGGCCAAAAACATTCAGTACTTC.

This clonotype was observed many times. J is TRBJ2-7 and V is TRBV20-1, with TRBD2 identical over 9 bases. Germline loops: CDR1 DFQATT, CDR2 SNEGSKA (reference sequence). The CDR3 is 14 amino acids. The V segment lost 4 bases and the J segment 5 bases; nucleotides outside the gene matches: 9. Here the CDR3 reads CSAISRAGGHEQYF. CDR3 DNA: TGCAGTGCTATTAGCCGGGCGGGAGGGCACGAGCAGTACTTC.

This clonotype appeared many times. This chain connects TRBV10-3 to TRBJ1-3, with 8 bases fitting TRBD1. The CDR3 sequence is 16 residues long. Per germline, CDR1 ENHRY and CDR2 SYGVKD. V lost 6 bases to trimming and J lost 0 bases; unmatched junction nucleotides: 7. The CDR3 sequence: CAIRGDRGTSGNTIYF. The CDR3 region has the DNA TGTGCCATCAGGGGAGACAGGGGCACCTCTGGAAACACCATATATTTT.

The genes are TRBV12-3 or TRBV12-4 and TRBJ1-1; D is possibly TRBD1 (5 bases). V lost 7 bases and J lost 6, with 18 bases in between. This CDR3 has 14 residues. The CDR3 loop is CASNKQWGGPEAFF. DNA of the CDR3: TGTGCCAGCAACAAACAGTGGGGCGGACCTGAAGCTTTCTTT.

V usage is TRBV6-2 or TRBV6-3 and J usage is TRBJ2-5; TRBD2 agrees at 7 bases. Trimming cost V 2 bases and J 2 bases; bases outside gene matches: 5. The CDR3 contains 15 residues. Per the germline V gene, CDR1 is MNHEY and CDR2 is SVGEGT. The CDR3 here is CASSYLRDYQETQYF. For the CDR3, the DNA is TGTGCCAGCAGTTACCTCCGGGACTATCAAGAGACCCAGTACTTC.

This clonotype was seen repeatedly, ten times or more. V is TRBV12-5 and J is TRBJ1-3; D ambiguous. The V end was cut by 0 bases, the J end by 0 bases, with 9 bases between. Germline CDR1 reads LGHNT; CDR2 reads FRNRAP. CDR3 size: 16 residues. The CDR3, as DNA: TGTGCTAGTGGTTTGGTCACAGATTACTCTGGAAACACCATATATTTT. Protein product: CASGLVTDYSGNTIYF.

This clonotype came up many times. The chain joins TRBV15 to TRBJ1-5; 8 bases line up with TRBD1. The CDR3 covers 14 residues. Germline lookup yields CDR1 LNHNV and CDR2 YYDKDF (reference sequence). Trimming at V came to 7 bases and at J to 3 bases, leaving 5 bases not matched to a gene. This CDR3 reads CATTPGGFNQPQHF. The CDR3 DNA follows: TGTGCCACCACCCCAGGGGGCTTCAATCAGCCCCAGCATTTT.

The chain carries TRBV6-1 and TRBJ1-5, with D possibly being TRBD1 (6 bases). The CDR3 has 13 residues. V lost 6 bases and J lost 7, with 13 bases in between. CDR1 and CDR2 (germline): MNHNS, SASEGT. Here the CDR3 DNA reads TGTGCCAGCAGCCCCAGGGGTAGCCAGCCCCAGCATTTT. This codes for CASSPRGSQPQHF.

This clonotype was seen many times. The rearrangement links TRBV7-4 to TRBJ2-4, with 13 bases lining up with TRBD2. The CDR3 consists of 16 residues. Germline V gene lookup returns CDR1 SGHVT and CDR2 SQSDAQ. The V and J ends lost 2 bases and 9 bases, in that order; junction bases with no gene match: 7. CDR3 amino acids: CASSLRGLAGRGIQYF. The CDR3 DNA reads TGTGCCAGCAGCTTAAGGGGACTAGCGGGGAGAGGCATTCAGTACTTC.

With respect to this clonotype: Sequence at one end of the junction differs from germline and may be a read error. The chain links TRBV12-3 or TRBV12-4 to TRBJ2-5, with 7 bases fitting TRBD1. The CDR3 consists of 16 residues. This CDR3 is CATSDSWGQKGETQYF. Here the CDR3 DNA reads TGTGCCACCAGTGATAGTTGGGGACAGAAAGGGGAGACCCAGTACTTC.

The chain recombines TRBV4-1 with TRBJ1-2; the D gene is possibly TRBD1 (5 bases). Germline V CDR1 and CDR2: MGHRA, YSYEKL. CDR3 length: 16 residues. V was pared by 5 bases and J by 3 bases, with 19 bases between. As DNA, the CDR3 is TGCGCCAGCAGCGTAGCCTCGAGCGGGGGTTACTATGGCTACACCTTC. Residues: CASSVASSGGYYGYTF.

At least ten counts were recorded for this clonotype. The chain employs TRBV6-5 and TRBJ1-5, with 8 bases matching TRBD1. The CDR3 spans 16 residues. The trim removed 8 bases at V and 0 bases at J, leaving 9 bases unmatched. The germline V gene encodes CDR1 MNHEY and CDR2 SVGAGI. The CDR3 bases are TGTGCCAGCGCAGGGGGCGGGAGGGGTAGCAATCAGCCCCAGCATTTT. This translates into CASAGGGRGSNQPQHF.

V is TRBV11-2 and J is TRBJ2-2; TRBD1 matches at 8 bases. There are 16 residues in the CDR3. V trimming: 1 base; J trimming: 6 bases; junction bases outside the gene matches: 7. Germline V CDR1 and CDR2: SGHAT, FQNNGV. The CDR3, as DNA: TGTGCCAGCAGCTTAGGATGGCAGGGGGCTTCCGGGGAGCTGTTTTTT. Protein product: CASSLGWQGASGELFF.

This clonotype was observed at least ten times. This chain joins TRBV7-8 and TRBJ1-5; D perhaps matches TRBD1 (5 bases). The CDR3 sequence is 15 residues long. V was shortened by 4 bases and J by 3 bases, with 13 bases between the two germline ends. The V gene's germline CDR1 is SGHVS and CDR2 FQNEAQ. The CDR3 is CASSSSVGTNQPQHF. The CDR3 coding sequence is TGTGCCAGCAGCTCATCGGTGGGGACCAATCAGCCCCAGCATTTT.

This clonotype occurred many times. The J gene is TRBJ2-7, the V gene TRBV15; 7 bases are shared with TRBD1. CDR3 size: 15 residues. Trimming took 1 base from V and 6 from J; bases not matched to a gene: 9. Germline V CDR1 and CDR2: LNHNV, YYDKDF (reference sequence). CDR3 protein: CATSRAGDRGGEQYF. In nucleotides, the CDR3 is TGTGCCACCAGCAGAGCTGGGGACAGAGGAGGCGAGCAGTACTTC.